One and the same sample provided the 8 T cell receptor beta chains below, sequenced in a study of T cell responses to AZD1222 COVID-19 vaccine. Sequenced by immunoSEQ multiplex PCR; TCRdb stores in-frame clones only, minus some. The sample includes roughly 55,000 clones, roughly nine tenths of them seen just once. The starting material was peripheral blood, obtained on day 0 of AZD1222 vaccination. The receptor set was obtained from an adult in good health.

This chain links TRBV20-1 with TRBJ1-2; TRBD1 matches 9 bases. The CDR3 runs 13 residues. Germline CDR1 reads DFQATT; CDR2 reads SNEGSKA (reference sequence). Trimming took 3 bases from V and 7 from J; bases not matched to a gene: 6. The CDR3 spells CSASSQGAVGYTF. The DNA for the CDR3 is TGCAGTGCTAGTTCACAGGGGGCTGTTGGCTACACCTTC.

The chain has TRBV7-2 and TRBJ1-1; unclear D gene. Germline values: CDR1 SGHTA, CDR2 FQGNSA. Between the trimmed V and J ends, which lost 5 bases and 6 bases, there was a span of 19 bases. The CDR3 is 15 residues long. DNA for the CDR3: TGTGCCAGCAGCCCGTTAACTTACTCCAAAGCTGAAGCTTTCTTT. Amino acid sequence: CASSPLTYSKAEAFF.

As DNA, the CDR3 is TGTGCCTGGAGGGTTAGCGGGAGCCACTCCTACGAGCAGTACTTC. Its protein product is CAWRVSGSHSYEQYF. The chain joins TRBV30 to TRBJ2-7; 9 bases are a match to TRBD2. Germline trimming cut 3 bases from V and 0 bases from J; bases unmatched to any gene: 6. The CDR3 runs to 15 residues. CDR1 and CDR2 from the germline V gene are GTSNPN and SVGIG (reference sequence).

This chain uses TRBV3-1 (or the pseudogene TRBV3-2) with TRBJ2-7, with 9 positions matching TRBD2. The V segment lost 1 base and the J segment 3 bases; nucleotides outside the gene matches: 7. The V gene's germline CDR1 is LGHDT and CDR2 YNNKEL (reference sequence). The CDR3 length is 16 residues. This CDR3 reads CASSQGGRAGVYEQYF. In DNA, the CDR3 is TGTGCCAGCAGCCAAGGCGGGAGGGCCGGGGTCTACGAGCAGTACTTC.

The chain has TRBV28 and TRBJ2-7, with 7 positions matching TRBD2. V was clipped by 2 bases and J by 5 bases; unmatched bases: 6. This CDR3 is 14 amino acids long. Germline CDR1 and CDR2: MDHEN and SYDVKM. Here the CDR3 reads CASSLGGSLHEQYF. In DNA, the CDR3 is TGTGCCAGCAGTTTAGGCGGGAGTCTCCACGAGCAGTACTTC.

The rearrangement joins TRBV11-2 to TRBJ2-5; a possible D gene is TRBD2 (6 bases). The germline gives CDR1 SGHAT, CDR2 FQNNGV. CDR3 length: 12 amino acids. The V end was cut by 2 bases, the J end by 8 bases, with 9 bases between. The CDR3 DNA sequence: TGTGCCAGCAGCTTAAGCGGGCAAACCCAGTACTTC. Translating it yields CASSLSGQTQYF.

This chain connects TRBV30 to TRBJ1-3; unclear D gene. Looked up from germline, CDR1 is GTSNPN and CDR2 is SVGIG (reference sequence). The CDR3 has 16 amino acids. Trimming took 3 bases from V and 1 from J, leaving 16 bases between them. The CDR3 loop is CAWSPSRSGSGNTIYF. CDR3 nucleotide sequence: TGTGCCTGGAGCCCGTCGAGGTCGGGGTCTGGAAACACCATATATTTT.

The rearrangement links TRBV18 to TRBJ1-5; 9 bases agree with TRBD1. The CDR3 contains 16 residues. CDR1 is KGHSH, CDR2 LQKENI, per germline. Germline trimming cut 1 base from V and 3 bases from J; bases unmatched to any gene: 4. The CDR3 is CASSPLGTGPNQPQHF. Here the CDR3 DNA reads TGTGCCAGCTCACCACTAGGGACAGGGCCCAATCAGCCCCAGCATTTT. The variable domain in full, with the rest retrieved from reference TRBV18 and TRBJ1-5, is NAGVMQNPRHLVRRRGQEARLRCSPMKGHSHVYWYRQLPEEGLKFMVYLQKENIIDESGMPKERFSAEFPKEGPSILRIQQVVRGDSAAYFCASSPLGTGPNQPQHFGDGTRLSIL.